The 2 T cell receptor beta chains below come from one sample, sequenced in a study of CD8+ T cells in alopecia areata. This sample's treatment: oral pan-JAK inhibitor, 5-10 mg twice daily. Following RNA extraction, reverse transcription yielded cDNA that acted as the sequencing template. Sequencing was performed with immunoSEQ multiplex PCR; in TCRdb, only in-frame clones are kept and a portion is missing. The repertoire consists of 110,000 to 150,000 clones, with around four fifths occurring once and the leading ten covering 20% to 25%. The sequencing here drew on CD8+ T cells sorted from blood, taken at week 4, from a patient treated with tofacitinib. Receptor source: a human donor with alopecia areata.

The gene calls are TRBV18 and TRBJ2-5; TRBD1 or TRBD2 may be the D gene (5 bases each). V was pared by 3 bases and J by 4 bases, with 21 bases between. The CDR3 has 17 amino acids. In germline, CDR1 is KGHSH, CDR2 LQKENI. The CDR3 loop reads CASSPAAGDLGAETQYF. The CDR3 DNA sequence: TGTGCCAGCTCACCGGCAGCCGGGGACCTTGGGGCAGAGACCCAGTACTTC.

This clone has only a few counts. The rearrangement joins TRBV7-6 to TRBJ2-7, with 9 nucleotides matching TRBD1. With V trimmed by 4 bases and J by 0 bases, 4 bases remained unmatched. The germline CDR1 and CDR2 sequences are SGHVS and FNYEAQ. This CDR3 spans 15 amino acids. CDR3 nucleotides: TGTGCCAGCAGCTCCGGACAGGGGAGCTCCTACGAGCAGTACTTC. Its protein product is CASSSGQGSSYEQYF.